Listed here is a single T cell receptor beta chain. This clonotype occurred many times. This receptor's antigen is unknown. No much larger clonotype is one base removed from it; base qualities were not supplied. Graves' hyperthyroidism was defined as stable when no progression to ophthalmopathy occurred over 18 months of follow-up. The hyperthyroidism patients were between 18 and 65 years old and newly diagnosed, with a disease duration of less than 2 months. The study excluded patients with uncontrolled infections, other autoimmune diseases, pregnancy or lactation. Clinical symptoms, serum thyroxine and TRAb, thyroid ultrasound, and orbital computed tomography formed the basis for the diagnoses. Ficoll-Paque density gradient centrifugation was used to isolate PBMCs from around 10 ml of fresh peripheral blood. Trizol reagent was used to extract total RNA, and RNA quality was then checked on an Agilent 2100 Bioanalyzer.

CDR3 length: 24 amino acids, cysteine to phenylalanine. The only DNA kept is the CDR3, 72 bases in frame from the first base. Per the germline V gene, SQVTM is the CDR1 and ANQGSEA is the CDR2. V is pared back by 6 bases and J by 6 bases, with 49 bases lying between the germline termini. The TCR beta CDR3 regions were amplified from RNA transcripts. The first round of RT-PCR for the TCR CDR3 was performed with the HTBI primer set and the Qiagen OneStep RT-PCR kit. Libraries were constructed in a second round of multiplex PCR, after which size selection and purification were carried out. Sequencing of the libraries was done on an Illumina HiSeq2000 using paired-end 100 bp reads. The paper's data handling went like this. SOAPnuke was used to process the raw data, with reads discarded if the reads contained adapters or uncalled bases, had a mean Phred below 15, or lacked an exact constant-primer or identifier match. COPE v1.2.5 was used to merge the high-quality paired reads, and each unique nucleotide sequence was defined as a clonotype. Clonotypes were aligned to IMGT TRBV, TRBD and TRBJ reference segments using MiTCR v1.1. Analysis was restricted to V-J combinations with a frequency above 0.0001, which covered roughly 99% of repertoires. A TCS score was defined as the ratio of F50 (clonal expansion) to E x V (chaos), with BLOSUM62-based TCRdist applied between CDR3 peptides within each V-J. Welch's t-statistics and random forest reduced fewer than 600 V-J features to fewer than 15, which were used in a naive Bayes classifier (R e1071). In TCRdb, the public reads were trimmed at Q25 with fastp and aligned with MiXCR, with productive beta chains retained. Each entry is one CDR3 protein sequence, shown with its most common DNA and genes. These V and J calls originate from TCRdb's pipeline instead of the authors' own analysis. The sample has about 700,000 distinct CDR3 sequences on record, 12% to 15% of them singletons. The ten biggest clones cover roughly 10% of the sample.

This sample was included in a study of T cells in Graves' hyperthyroidism and ophthalmopathy (dated by TCRdb to between 2019 and 2020). Background for the entire study: Peripheral blood was collected at initial diagnosis, before any treatment. A discovery cohort of about a hundred patients, approximately 44 with Graves' ophthalmopathy and under 60 with stable Graves' hyperthyroidism, was used to find distinguishing TCR V-J signatures. An independent validation cohort of around 19 hyperthyroidism patients and 17 patients who later progressed to ophthalmopathy tested prospective prediction of ophthalmopathy. The approximately 95 discovery patients were divided at random into training and test sets in a 7:3 ratio. In about six Graves' hyperthyroidism patients, the study also compared T-cell repertoires from thyroid tissue with T-cell repertoires from blood. Once sampling was done, hyperthyroidism patients were given methimazole at a starting dose of 30 mg daily, whereas ophthalmopathy patients were given high-dose intravenous methylprednisolone. According to the paper, TCR Vbeta CDR3 sequencing was carried out on more than 120 peripheral blood samples, which came from under 50 ophthalmopathy, around 75 hyperthyroidism and about 17 progressor patients. On the study overall, not on this receptor specifically: In validation, the model predicted progression to ophthalmopathy a median of roughly 6.2 months before onset, with over 55% sensitivity and 72.22% specificity. Sample size was not statistically predetermined, and investigators were not blinded to group allocation. Most expanded thyroid clonotypes (frequency above 0.001) were also detected in blood, a finding suggesting that blood repertoires may reflect thyroid immune responses. A 13 V-J signature model separated ophthalmopathy from stable hyperthyroidism, with 87.88% sensitivity and around 84% specificity in cross-validation and 80%/75% in testing.

The specimen sequenced was blood. The chain joins TRBV29-1 to TRBJ2-3, with the D assignment possibly TRBD1 or TRBD2, given 8 matching bases for each. The sequence derives from a woman between 18 and 30 years old with Graves' hyperthyroidism. The CDR3: CSVSGAGGPPLLGRRAGVSDTQYF. The DNA is TGCAGCGTGAGTGGGGCAGGGGGCCCACCGCTCCTCGGGCGACGAGCGGGAGTTTCGGATACGCAGTATTTT.